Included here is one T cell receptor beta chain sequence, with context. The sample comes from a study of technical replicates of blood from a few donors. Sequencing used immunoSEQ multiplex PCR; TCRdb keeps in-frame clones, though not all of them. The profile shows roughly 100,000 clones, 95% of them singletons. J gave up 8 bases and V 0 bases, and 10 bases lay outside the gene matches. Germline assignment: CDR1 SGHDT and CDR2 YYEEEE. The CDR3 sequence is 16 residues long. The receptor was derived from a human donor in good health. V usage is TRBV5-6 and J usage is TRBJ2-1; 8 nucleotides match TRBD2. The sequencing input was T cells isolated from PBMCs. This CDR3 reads CASSLGEAGVYHEQFF. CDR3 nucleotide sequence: TGTGCCAGCAGCTTGGGGGAAGCGGGAGTTTATCATGAGCAGTTCTTC.